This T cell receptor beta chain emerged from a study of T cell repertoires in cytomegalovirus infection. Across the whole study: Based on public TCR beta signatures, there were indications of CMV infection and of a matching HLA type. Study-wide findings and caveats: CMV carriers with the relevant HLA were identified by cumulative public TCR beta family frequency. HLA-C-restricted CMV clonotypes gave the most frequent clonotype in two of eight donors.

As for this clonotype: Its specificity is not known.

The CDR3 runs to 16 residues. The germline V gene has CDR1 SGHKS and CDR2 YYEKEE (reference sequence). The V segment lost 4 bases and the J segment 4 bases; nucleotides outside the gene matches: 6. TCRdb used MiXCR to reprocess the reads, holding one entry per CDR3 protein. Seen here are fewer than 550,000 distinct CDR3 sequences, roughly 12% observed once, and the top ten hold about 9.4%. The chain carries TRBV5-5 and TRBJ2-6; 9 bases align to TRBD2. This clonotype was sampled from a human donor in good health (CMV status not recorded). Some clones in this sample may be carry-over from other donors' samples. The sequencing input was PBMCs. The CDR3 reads CASSVVAGDGANVLTF. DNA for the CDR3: TGTGCCAGCAGCGTGGTAGCGGGAGACGGGGCCAACGTCCTGACTTTC. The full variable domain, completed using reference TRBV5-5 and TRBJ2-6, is DAGVTQSPTHLIKTRGQQVTLRCSPISGHKSVSWYQQVLGQGPQFIFQYYEKEERGRGNFPDRFSARQFPNYSSELNVNALLLGDSALYLCASSVVAGDGANVLTFGAGSRLTVL.